This TCR beta chain was identified in a study of CD8+ T cells in alopecia areata. Once RNA had been extracted, it was reverse transcribed into cDNA to act as the sequencing template. Here immunoSEQ multiplex PCR was the method, and the copy in TCRdb shows in-frame clones only, minus some. The data hold over 150,000 clones, with approximately 60% observed a single time. This CDR3 comprises 15 residues. Trimming took off 0 bases at V and 0 bases at J, with 8 bases between the two ends. Germline lookup yields CDR1 SGHRS and CDR2 YFSETQ. Sequencing was carried out using CD8+ T cells sorted from blood. The TCR was taken from a human donor in good health. The chain joins TRBV5-1 to TRBJ2-3; D unresolved. The CDR3 loop reads CASSLGGYSTDTQYF. In nucleotides, the CDR3 is TGCGCCAGCAGCTTGGGGGGTTATAGCACAGATACGCAGTATTTT.